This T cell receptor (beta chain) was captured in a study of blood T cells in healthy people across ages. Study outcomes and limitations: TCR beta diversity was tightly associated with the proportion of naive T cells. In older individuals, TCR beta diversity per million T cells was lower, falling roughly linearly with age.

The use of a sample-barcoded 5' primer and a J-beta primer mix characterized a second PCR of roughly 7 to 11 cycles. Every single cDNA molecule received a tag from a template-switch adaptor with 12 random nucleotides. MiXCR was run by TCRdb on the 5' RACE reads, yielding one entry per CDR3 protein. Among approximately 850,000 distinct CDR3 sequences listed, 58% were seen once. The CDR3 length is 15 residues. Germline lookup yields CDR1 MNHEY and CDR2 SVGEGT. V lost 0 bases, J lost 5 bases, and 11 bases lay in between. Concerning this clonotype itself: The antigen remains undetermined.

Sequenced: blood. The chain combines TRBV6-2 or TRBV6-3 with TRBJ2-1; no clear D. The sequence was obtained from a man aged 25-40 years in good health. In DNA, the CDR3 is TGTGCCAGCAGTTACTCGACGGCTAGGAACAATGAGCAGTTCTTC. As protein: CASSYSTARNNEQFF.